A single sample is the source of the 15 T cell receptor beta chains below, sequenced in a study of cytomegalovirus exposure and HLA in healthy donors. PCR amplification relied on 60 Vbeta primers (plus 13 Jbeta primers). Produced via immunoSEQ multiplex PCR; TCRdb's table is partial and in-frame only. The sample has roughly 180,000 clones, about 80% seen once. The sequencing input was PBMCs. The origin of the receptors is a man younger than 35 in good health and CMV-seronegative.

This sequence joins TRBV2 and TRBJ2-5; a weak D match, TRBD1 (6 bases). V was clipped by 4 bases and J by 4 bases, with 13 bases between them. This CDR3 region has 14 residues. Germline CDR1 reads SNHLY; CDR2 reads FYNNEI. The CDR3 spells CASSVPAGVETQYF. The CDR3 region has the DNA TGTGCCAGCAGTGTACCGGCAGGGGTAGAGACCCAGTACTTC.

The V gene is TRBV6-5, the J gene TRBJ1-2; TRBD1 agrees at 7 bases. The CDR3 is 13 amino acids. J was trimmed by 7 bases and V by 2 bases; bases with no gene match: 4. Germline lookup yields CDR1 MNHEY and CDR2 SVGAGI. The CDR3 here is CASSYRQGGGYTF. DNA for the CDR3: TGTGCCAGCAGTTACAGACAGGGCGGTGGCTACACCTTC.

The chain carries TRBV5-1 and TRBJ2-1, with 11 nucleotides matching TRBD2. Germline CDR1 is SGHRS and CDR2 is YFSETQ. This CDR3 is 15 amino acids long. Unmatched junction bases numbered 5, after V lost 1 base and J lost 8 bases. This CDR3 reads CASSLQLAGVDEQFF. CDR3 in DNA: TGCGCCAGCAGCTTGCAACTAGCGGGGGTCGATGAGCAGTTCTTC.

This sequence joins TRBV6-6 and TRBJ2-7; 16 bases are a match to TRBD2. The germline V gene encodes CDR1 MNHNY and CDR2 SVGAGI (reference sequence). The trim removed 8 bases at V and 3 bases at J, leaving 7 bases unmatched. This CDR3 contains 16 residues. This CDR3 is CASSPGLAGGSYEQYF. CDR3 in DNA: TGTGCCAGCTCACCGGGACTAGCGGGGGGGAGCTACGAGCAGTACTTC.

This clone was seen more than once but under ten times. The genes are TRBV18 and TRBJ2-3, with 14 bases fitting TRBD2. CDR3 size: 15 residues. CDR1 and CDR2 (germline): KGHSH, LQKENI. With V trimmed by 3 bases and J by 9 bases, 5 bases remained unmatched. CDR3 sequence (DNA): TGTGCCAGCTCACCGACTAGCGGGGGGGCCGGCACGCAGTATTTT. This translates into CASSPTSGGAGTQYF. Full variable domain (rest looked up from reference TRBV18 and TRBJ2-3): NAGVMQNPRHLVRRRGQEARLRCSPMKGHSHVYWYRQLPEEGLKFMVYLQKENIIDESGMPKERFSAEFPKEGPSILRIQQVVRGDSAAYFCASSPTSGGAGTQYFGPGTRLTVL.

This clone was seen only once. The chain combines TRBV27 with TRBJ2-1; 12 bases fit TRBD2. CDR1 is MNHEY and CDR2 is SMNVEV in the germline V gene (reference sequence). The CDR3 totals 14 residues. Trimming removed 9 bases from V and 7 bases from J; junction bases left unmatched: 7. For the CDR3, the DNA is TGTGCCAGTATGACTAGCGGGAGTTTGAATGAGCAGTTCTTC. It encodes CASMTSGSLNEQFF.

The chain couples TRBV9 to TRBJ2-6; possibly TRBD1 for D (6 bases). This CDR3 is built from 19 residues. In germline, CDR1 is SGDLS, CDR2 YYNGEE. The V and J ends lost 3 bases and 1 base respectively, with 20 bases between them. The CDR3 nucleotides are TGTGCCAGCAGCGGAGGACAGTCCCAAGTGCCTTCTGGGGCCAACGTCCTGACTTTC. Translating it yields CASSGGQSQVPSGANVLTF.

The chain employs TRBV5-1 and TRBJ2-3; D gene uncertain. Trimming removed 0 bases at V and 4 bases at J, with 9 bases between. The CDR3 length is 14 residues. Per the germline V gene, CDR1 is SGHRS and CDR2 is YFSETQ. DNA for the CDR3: TGCGCCAGCAGCTTGGGTGACACACCAGATACGCAGTATTTT. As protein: CASSLGDTPDTQYF.

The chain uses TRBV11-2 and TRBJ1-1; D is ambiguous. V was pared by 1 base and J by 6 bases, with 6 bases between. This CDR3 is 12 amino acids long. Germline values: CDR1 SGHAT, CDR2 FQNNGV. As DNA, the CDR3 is TGTGCCAGCAGCTTAGTCTTTCCTGAAGCTTTCTTT. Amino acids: CASSLVFPEAFF.

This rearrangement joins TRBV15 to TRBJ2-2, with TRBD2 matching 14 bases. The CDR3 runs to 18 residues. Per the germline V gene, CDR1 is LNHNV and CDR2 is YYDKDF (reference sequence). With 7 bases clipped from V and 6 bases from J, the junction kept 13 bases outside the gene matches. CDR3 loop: CATNTGLAGDSGAGELFF. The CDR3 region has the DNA TGTGCCACCAACACGGGACTAGCGGGAGATAGCGGCGCCGGGGAGCTGTTTTTT.

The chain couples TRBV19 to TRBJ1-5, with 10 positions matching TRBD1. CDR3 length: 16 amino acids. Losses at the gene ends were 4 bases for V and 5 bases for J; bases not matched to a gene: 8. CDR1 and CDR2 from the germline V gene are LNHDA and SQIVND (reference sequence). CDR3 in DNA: TGTGCCAGTAGTACCTTTTGGACAGGGGGATATCAGCCCCAGCATTTT. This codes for CASSTFWTGGYQPQHF.

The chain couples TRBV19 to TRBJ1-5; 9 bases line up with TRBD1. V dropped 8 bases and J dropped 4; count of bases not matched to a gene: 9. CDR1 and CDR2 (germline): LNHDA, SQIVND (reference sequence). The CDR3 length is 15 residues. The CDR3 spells CASSNRGRKNQPQHF. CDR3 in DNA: TGTGCCAGTTCTAACAGGGGGCGTAAAAATCAGCCCCAGCATTTT. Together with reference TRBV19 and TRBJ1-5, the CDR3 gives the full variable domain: DGGITQSPKYLFRKEGQNVTLSCEQNLNHDAMYWYRQDPGQGLRLIYYSQIVNDFQKGDIAEGYSVSREKKESFPLTVTSAQKNPTAFYLCASSNRGRKNQPQHFGDGTRLSIL.

CDR3 nucleotides: TGTGCCAGCAGCTTCCGGGACTACAATGAGCAGTTCTTC. Its translation is CASSFRDYNEQFF. The chain employs TRBV7-9 and TRBJ2-1, with D possibly matching TRBD2 (5 bases). Deletions cut 3 bases from V and 3 bases from J, with 6 bases between. The CDR3 is made up of 13 amino acids. Germline V lookup: CDR1 SEHNR, CDR2 FQNEAQ (reference sequence).

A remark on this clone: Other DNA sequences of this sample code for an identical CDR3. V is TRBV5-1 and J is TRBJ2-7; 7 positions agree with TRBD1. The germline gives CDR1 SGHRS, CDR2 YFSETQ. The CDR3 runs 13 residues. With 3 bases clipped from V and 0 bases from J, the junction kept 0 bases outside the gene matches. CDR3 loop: CASSWDSSYEQYF. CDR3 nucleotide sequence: TGCGCCAGCAGCTGGGACAGCTCCTACGAGCAGTACTTC.

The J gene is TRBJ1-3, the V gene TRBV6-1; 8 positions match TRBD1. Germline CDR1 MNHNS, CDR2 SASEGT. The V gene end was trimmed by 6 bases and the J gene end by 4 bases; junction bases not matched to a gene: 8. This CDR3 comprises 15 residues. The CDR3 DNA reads TGTGCCAGCAGCCGCCTGACAGGGGTCGGAAACACCATATATTTT. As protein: CASSRLTGVGNTIYF.